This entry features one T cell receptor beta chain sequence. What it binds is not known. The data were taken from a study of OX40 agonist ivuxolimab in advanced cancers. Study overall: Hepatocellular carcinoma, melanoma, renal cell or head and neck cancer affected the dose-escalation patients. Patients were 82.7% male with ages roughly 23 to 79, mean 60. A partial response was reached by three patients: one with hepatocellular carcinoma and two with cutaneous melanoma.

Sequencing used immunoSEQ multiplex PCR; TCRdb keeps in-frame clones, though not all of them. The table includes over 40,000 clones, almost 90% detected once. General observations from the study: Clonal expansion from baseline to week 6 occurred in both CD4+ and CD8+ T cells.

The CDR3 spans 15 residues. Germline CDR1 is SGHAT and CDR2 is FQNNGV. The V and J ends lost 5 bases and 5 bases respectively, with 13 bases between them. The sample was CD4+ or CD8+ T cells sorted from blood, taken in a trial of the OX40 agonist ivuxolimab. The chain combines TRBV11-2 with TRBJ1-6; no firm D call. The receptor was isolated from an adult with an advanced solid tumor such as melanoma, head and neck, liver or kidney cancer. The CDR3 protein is CASSAQRTNNSPLHF. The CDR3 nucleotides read TGTGCCAGCAGCGCCCAGAGGACTAATAATTCACCCCTCCACTTT.